This TCR beta chain was identified during a study of shared clonotypes between healthy human individuals. The CDR3 spans 12 residues. V lost 6 bases and J 6 bases, leaving 12 bases between the germline ends. Per the germline V gene, CDR1 is LNHDA and CDR2 is SQIVND (reference sequence). In the naive CD8 group, cells lacked CD45RO and were positively selected for CCR7, so terminally differentiated effector memory CD45RA+ cells were left out. Repertoires were generated with immunoSEQ multiplex PCR, while TCRdb's copy carries only in-frame clones and drops some. The sample carries some 2 million clones, about 94% recorded once.

This chain connects TRBV19 to TRBJ2-7, with D perhaps matching TRBD1 (8 bases). Sequencing was carried out using naive CD8+ T cells sorted from blood. This clonotype was sampled from a young man in good health. The chain's CDR3 is CASSYRGGEQYF. The CDR3 region has the DNA TGTGCCAGTAGCTACAGGGGGGGCGAGCAGTACTTC.